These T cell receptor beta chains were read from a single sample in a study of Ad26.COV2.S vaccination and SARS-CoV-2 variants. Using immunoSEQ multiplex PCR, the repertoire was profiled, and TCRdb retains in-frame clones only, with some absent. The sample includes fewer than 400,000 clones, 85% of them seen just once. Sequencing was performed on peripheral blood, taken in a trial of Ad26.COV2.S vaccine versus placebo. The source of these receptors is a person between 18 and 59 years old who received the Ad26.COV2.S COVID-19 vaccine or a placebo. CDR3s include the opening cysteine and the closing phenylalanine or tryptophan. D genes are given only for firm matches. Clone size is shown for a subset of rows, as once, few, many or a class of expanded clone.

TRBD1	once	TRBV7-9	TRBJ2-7	CASTWDSRTYEQYF	TGTGCCAGCACCTGGGACAGTAGGACCTACGAGCAGTACTTC
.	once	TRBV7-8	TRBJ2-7	CASTRGRDLYSYEQYF	TGTGCCAGCACCCGGGGGCGGGATTTATACTCCTACGAGCAGTACTTC
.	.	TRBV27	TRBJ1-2	CASSTDLWARNGYTF	TGTGCCAGCAGTACTGACCTTTGGGCCAGAAACGGCTACACCTTC
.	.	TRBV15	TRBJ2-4	CATSRGGSLGNIQYF	TGTGCCACCAGCAGAGGCGGCAGCCTGGGAAACATTCAGTACTTC
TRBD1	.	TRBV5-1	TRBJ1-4	CASSLAQTSGGVTNEKLFF	TGCGCCAGCAGCTTGGCCCAAACCTCAGGGGGTGTAACTAATGAAAAACTGTTTTTT
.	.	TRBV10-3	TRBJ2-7	CAVSGLTYEQYF	TGTGCCGTATCGGGTCTCACCTACGAGCAGTACTTC
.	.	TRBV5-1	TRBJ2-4	CASSDPELAKNIQYF	TGCGCCAGCAGTGACCCAGAGTTAGCCAAAAACATTCAGTACTTC
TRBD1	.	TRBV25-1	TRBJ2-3	CASKWTGGGDTQYF	TGTGCCAGCAAATGGACAGGGGGAGGGGATACGCAGTATTTT
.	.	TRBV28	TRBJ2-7	CASSRGGIGTELIKPYEQYF	TGTGCCAGCAGTCGGGGGGGGATAGGGACAGAATTAATCAAACCCTACGAGCAGTACTTC
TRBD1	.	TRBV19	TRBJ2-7	CASSPMGTGVYEQYF	TGTGCCAGTAGCCCAATGGGGACAGGGGTGTACGAGCAGTACTTC
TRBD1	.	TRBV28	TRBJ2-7	CASSSPGQGSYEQYF	TGTGCCAGCAGTTCTCCGGGACAGGGTTCCTACGAGCAGTACTTC
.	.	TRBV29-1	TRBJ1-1	CSVWTHTEAFF	TGCAGCGTTTGGACCCACACTGAAGCTTTCTTT
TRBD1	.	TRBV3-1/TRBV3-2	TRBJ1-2	CASSLGQGAGGYTF	TGTGCCAGCAGCCTGGGACAGGGGGCTGGCGGCTACACCTTC
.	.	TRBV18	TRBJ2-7	CASSQQGNEQYF	TGTGCCAGCTCACAGCAGGGGAACGAGCAGTACTTC
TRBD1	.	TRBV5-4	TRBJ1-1	CASSLALDRGGLSEAFF	TGTGCCAGCAGCTTGGCCTTAGACAGGGGGGGTTTGTCTGAAGCTTTCTTT
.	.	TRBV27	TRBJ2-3	CASSPAGSVSSTDTQYF	TGTGCCAGCAGTCCGGCGGGCAGTGTCTCTAGCACAGATACGCAGTATTTT
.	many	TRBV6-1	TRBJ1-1	CASSDKSGGTEAFF	TGTGCCAGCAGTGATAAGTCAGGAGGGACTGAAGCTTTCTTT
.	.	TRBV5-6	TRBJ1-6	CASSITQGGNSPLHF	TGTGCCAGCAGCATAACGCAGGGCGGTAATTCACCCCTCCACTTT
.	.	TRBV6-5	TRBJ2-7	CASRNTGSPQEQYF	TGTGCCAGCAGAAACACCGGGTCCCCTCAAGAGCAGTACTTC
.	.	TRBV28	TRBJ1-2	CASSKGGRMGYTF	TGTGCCAGCAGCAAAGGTGGTAGAATGGGCTACACCTTC
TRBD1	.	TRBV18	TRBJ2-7	CASSPRDSIYEQYF	TGTGCCAGCTCACCAAGGGACAGCATATACGAGCAGTACTTC
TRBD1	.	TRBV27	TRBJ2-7	CASSQLDRGPEQYF	TGTGCCAGCAGTCAGCTGGACAGGGGGCCCGAGCAGTACTTC
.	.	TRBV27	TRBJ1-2	CASRVGGWGGYGYTF	TGTGCCAGCAGGGTCGGTGGGTGGGGGGGCTATGGCTACACCTTC
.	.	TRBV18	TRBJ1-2	CASSPEGLHGYTF	TGTGCCAGCTCACCAGAAGGCCTTCATGGCTACACCTTC
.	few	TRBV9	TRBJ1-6	CASSVGGEVGPLHF	TGTGCCAGCAGCGTAGGTGGAGAGGTAGGCCCCCTCCACTTT
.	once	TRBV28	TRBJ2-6	CASSFARPSGANVLTF	TGTGCCAGCAGTTTTGCCAGACCCTCTGGGGCCAACGTCCTGACTTTC
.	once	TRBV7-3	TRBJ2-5	CASSFGARETQYF	TGTGCCAGCAGCTTCGGGGCTAGGGAGACCCAGTACTTC
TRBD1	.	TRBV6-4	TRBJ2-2	CASRDRGVSGELFF	TGTGCCAGCAGGGACAGGGGTGTTTCCGGGGAGCTGTTTTTT
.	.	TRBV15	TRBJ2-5	CATSRDYGVETQYF	TGTGCCACCAGCAGAGATTACGGGGTTGAGACCCAGTACTTC
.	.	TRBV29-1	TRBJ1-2	CSVEDSRNYGYTF	TGCAGCGTTGAGGACAGTCGTAACTATGGCTACACCTTC
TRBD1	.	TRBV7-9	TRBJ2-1	CASSLGRTGKGDEQFF	TGTGCCAGCAGCTTAGGGAGGACAGGGAAAGGGGATGAGCAGTTCTTC
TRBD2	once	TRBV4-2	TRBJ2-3	CASSQDLTSGGLHGQYF	TGTGCCAGCAGCCAAGATCTGACTAGCGGGGGCCTCCATGGGCAGTATTTT
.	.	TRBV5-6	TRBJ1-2	CASSGGQNYGYTF	TGTGCCAGCAGCGGAGGACAGAACTATGGCTACACCTTC
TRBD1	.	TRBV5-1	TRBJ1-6	CASSLAQGANSPLHF	TGCGCCAGCAGCTTGGCCCAGGGGGCCAATTCACCCCTCCACTTT
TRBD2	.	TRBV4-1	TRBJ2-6	CASSQDGVGGGSGANVLTF	TGCGCCAGCAGCCAAGATGGAGTTGGGGGGGGCTCTGGGGCCAACGTCCTGACTTTC
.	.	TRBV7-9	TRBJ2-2	CASSGRSGELFF	TGTGCCAGCAGCGGACGATCCGGGGAGCTGTTTTTT
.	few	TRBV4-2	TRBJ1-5	CASSRGTRSEPQHF	TGTGCCAGCAGCCGCGGGACACGTTCGGAGCCCCAGCATTTT
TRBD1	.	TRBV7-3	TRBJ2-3	CASSLTVTGPDTQYF	TGTGCCAGCAGCTTAACAGTGACAGGGCCGGATACGCAGTATTTT
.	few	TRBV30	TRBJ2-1	CAWSPGGGEVDEQFF	TGTGCCTGGAGCCCCGGGGGCGGGGAAGTCGATGAGCAGTTCTTC
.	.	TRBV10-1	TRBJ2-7	CARLVRNASYEQYF	TGCGCCAGGTTGGTAAGGAATGCCTCCTACGAGCAGTACTTC
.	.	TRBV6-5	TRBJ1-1	CASRGLDVLNTEAFF	TGTGCCAGCCGAGGGCTAGATGTCCTAAACACTGAAGCTTTCTTT
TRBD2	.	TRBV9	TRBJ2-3	CASGAGGPLDTQYF	TGTGCCAGCGGGGCGGGGGGTCCGTTGGATACGCAGTATTTT
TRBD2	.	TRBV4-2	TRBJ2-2	CASSQERTRNTGELFF	TGTGCCAGCAGCCAAGAACGGACTAGGAACACCGGGGAGCTGTTTTTT
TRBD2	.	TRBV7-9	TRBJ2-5	CASSLTWTSGAEETQYF	TGTGCCAGCAGCTTAACCTGGACTAGCGGGGCCGAAGAGACCCAGTACTTC
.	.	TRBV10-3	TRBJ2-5	CAISEFLETQYF	TGTGCCATCAGTGAGTTCCTAGAGACCCAGTACTTC
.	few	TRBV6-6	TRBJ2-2	CASSYSMWLESGELFF	TGTGCCAGCAGTTACTCGATGTGGCTAGAATCCGGGGAGCTGTTTTTT
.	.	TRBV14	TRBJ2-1	CASSQDEGGMASYNEQFF	TGTGCCAGCAGCCAAGATGAGGGGGGGATGGCCTCATACAATGAGCAGTTCTTC
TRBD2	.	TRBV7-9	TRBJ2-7	CASSFLTGTSVDEQYF	TGTGCCAGCAGCTTCCTTACTGGGACTAGCGTCGACGAGCAGTACTTC
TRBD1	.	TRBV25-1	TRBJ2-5	CASSEPGTGHYLETQYF	TGTGCCAGCAGCGAGCCCGGGACAGGGCATTATTTGGAGACCCAGTACTTC
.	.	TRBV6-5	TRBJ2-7	CASSKYRDISYEQYF	TGTGCCAGCAGTAAATACCGGGACATATCGTACGAGCAGTACTTC
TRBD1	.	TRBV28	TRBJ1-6	CASSLSRGRGLDSPLHF	TGTGCCAGCAGTTTAAGTCGGGGCAGGGGGCTTGATTCACCCCTCCACTTT
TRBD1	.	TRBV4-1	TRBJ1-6	CASSRTGGPAEALHF	TGCGCCAGCAGTCGGACAGGGGGCCCCGCGGAAGCCCTCCACTTT
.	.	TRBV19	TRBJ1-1	CASSIGGGTEAFF	TGTGCCAGTAGTATAGGAGGGGGGACTGAAGCTTTCTTT